What follows describes a single TCR beta chain. This sample was taken from a study of blood T cell repertoires in COVID-19. This CDR3 comprises 13 residues. The V gene's germline CDR1 is KGHSH and CDR2 LQKENI. The V end lost 3 bases, the J end lost 4 bases, and 7 bases lay between the germline ends. TCRdb's table, derived via immunoSEQ multiplex PCR, lists solely in-frame clones and lacks some. There are about 270,000 clones in the sample; 84% occur only once, and around 7.8% lies in the top ten. Sample: peripheral blood. The chain uses TRBV18 and TRBJ1-5; no reliable D call. The TCR was taken from a human donor in a cohort sampled during active COVID-19. Here the CDR3 reads CASSPGENQPQHF. The CDR3 coding sequence is TGTGCCAGCTCACCGGGAGAGAATCAGCCCCAGCATTTT.